The present T cell receptor beta chain was sequenced within a study of blood T cell repertoires in COVID-19. Study as a whole: T cells, B-cell-depleted T cells, or PBMCs provided the cDNA or gDNA that served as material.

Authors' processing steps: How many nucleated cells were present was estimated from reference gene primer amplification. This table comes from immunoSEQ multiplex PCR, and its TCRdb copy is limited to in-frame clones, with some not included. Clone size and the V and J calls come from that table; the DNA yielded D and trimming. This sample yields 150,000 to 200,000 clones, of which 70% to 90% are seen a single time; approximately 11% belongs to the top ten. Seattle participants joined during active infection and were tracked over time. CDR3 length: 15 residues. Per germline, CDR1 SGHTA and CDR2 FQGNSA. V was clipped by 3 bases and J by 1 base, with 10 bases between them.

The chain has TRBV7-2 and TRBJ1-3; possibly TRBD1 for D (5 bases). This TCR was sampled from a woman in her sixties with COVID-19, enrolled during active disease. The sequencing sample was made of peripheral blood. CDR3 region: CASSFFGGSGNTIYF. CDR3 nucleotide sequence: TGTGCCAGCAGCTTTTTCGGGGGTTCTGGAAACACCATATATTTT. The full variable domain, its missing parts supplied by reference TRBV7-2 and TRBJ1-3, is GAGVSQSPSNKVTEKGKDVELRCDPISGHTALYWYRQSLGQGLEFLIYFQGNSAPDKSGLPSDRFSAERTGGSVSTLTIQRTQQEDSAVYLCASSFFGGSGNTIYFGEGSWLTVV.